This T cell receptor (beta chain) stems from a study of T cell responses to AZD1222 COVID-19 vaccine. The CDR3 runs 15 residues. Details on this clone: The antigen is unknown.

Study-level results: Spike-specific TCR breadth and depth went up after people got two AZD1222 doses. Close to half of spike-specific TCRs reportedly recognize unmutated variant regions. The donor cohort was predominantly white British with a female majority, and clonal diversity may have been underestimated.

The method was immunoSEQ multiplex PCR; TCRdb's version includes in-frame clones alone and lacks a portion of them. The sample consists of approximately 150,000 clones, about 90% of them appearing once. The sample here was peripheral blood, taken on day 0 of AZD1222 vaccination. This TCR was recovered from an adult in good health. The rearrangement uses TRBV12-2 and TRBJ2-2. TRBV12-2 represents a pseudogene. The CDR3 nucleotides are TGTGCAAGTCGCTTAAACGGATCGAACACCGGGGAGCTGTTTTTT. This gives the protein CASRLNGSNTGELFF.